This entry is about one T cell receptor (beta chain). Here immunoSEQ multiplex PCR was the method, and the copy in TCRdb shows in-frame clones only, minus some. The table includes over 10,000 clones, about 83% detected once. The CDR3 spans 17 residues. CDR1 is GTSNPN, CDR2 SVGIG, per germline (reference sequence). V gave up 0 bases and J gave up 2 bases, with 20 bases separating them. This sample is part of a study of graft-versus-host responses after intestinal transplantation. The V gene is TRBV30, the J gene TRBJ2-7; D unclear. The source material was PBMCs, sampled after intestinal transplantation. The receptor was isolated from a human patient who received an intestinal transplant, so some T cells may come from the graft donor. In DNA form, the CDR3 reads TGTGCCTGGAGTGTAAACCCCGGAGAAACACCGACCTACGAGCAGTACTTC. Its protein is CAWSVNPGETPTYEQYF.